This entry lists 25 T cell receptor beta chains sequenced from one sample in a study of PD-L1 blockade in urothelial cancer. Sequencing used immunoSEQ multiplex PCR; TCRdb keeps in-frame clones, though not all of them. Among under 40,000 clones listed, about four fifths were seen once. The sequencing here drew on PBMCs, taken around atezolizumab (anti-PD-L1) treatment. All receptors come from an older man with urothelial cancer.

The CDR3, as DNA: TGTGCCAGCAGTGAACATGGGGCGAACACTGAAGCTTTCTTT. Translation gives CASSEHGANTEAFF. The chain is built from TRBV6-1 and TRBJ1-1, with TRBD1 as a possible D gene (5 bases). Germline V CDR1 and CDR2: MNHNS, SASEGT. V lost 2 bases and J 1 base, leaving 8 bases between the germline ends. This CDR3 spans 14 amino acids.

The chain couples TRBV4-3 to TRBJ2-1; D remains unclear. Germline assignment: CDR1 LGHNA and CDR2 YSLEER. The V end lost 0 bases, the J end lost 0 bases, and 6 bases lay between the germline ends. The CDR3 extends over 15 amino acids. The CDR3 sequence is CASSQDYSSYNEQFF. DNA for the CDR3: TGCGCCAGCAGCCAAGATTACAGCTCCTACAATGAGCAGTTCTTC.

The chain combines TRBV14 with TRBJ1-1; 7 bases line up with TRBD1. CDR1 is SGHDN and CDR2 is FVKESK in the germline V gene. With V trimmed by 0 bases and J by 3 bases, 13 bases remained unmatched. The CDR3 totals 18 residues. In nucleotides, the CDR3 is TGTGCCAGCAGCCAAGATTCTCCAGGGGGTATAGGAGACACTGAAGCTTTCTTT. Amino acid sequence: CASSQDSPGGIGDTEAFF.

This chain uses TRBV4-3 with TRBJ2-3, with 8 bases identical to TRBD1. Germline CDR1 reads LGHNA; CDR2 reads YSLEER. The CDR3 has 16 residues. The ends lost 0 bases at V and 8 bases at J; junction bases unmatched: 10. CDR3 coding DNA: TGCGCCAGCAGCCAAGATCGCCCCCCACAGGGGGGTACGCAGTATTTT. It is translated as CASSQDRPPQGGTQYF.

The rearrangement joins TRBV29-1 to TRBJ1-1, with D possibly matching TRBD1 (5 bases). This CDR3 comprises 12 residues. Germline V gene sequence: CDR1 SQVTM, CDR2 ANQGSEA. V was cut by 3 bases and J by 5 bases, with 10 bases left in between. DNA of the CDR3: TGCAGCGTTGAGGGGGGTGGGACTGAAGCTTTCTTT. Its translation is CSVEGGGTEAFF.

This clone was seen just once. The rearrangement joins TRBV9 to TRBJ2-3; 12 nucleotides match TRBD1. The CDR3 extends over 15 amino acids. Germline CDR1 and CDR2: SGDLS and YYNGEE. With 4 bases clipped from V and 7 bases from J, the junction kept 7 bases outside the gene matches. CDR3: CASSPGTGGLYTQYF. CDR3 nucleotide sequence: TGTGCCAGCAGCCCCGGGACAGGGGGCCTGTATACGCAGTATTTT.

The rearrangement joins TRBV28 to TRBJ2-4; TRBD2 might be the D (5 bases). In germline, CDR1 is MDHEN, CDR2 SYDVKM. V was clipped by 5 bases and J by 3 bases, with 20 bases between them. The CDR3 covers 17 residues. CDR3 sequence: CASSPDYTAVGKNIQYF. The CDR3 DNA follows: TGTGCCAGCAGTCCCGACTATACGGCGGTAGGCAAAAACATTCAGTACTTC.

The J gene is TRBJ1-1, the V gene TRBV25-1; D uncertain. The ends were cut back, 7 bases at V and 1 base at J, with 10 bases in the middle. Germline V CDR1 and CDR2: MGHDK, SYGVNS. The CDR3 covers 13 residues. CDR3: CASTPFRNTEAFF. As DNA, the CDR3 is TGTGCCAGCACCCCGTTCAGGAACACTGAAGCTTTCTTT.

The rearrangement links TRBV9 to TRBJ1-1; TRBD1 aligns across 7 bases. The CDR3 runs to 15 residues. Germline CDR1 SGDLS, CDR2 YYNGEE. Trimming cost V 4 bases and J 0 bases; bases outside gene matches: 6. In nucleotides, the CDR3 is TGTGCCAGCAGCCCGGGACAGCTTTTGAACACTGAAGCTTTCTTT. This gives the protein CASSPGQLLNTEAFF.

By sample fraction, this clone is medium-sized (0.01 to 0.1%). The rearrangement links TRBV2 to TRBJ1-2, with 9 bases matching TRBD1. CDR3 size: 15 residues. V lost 4 bases and J lost 7; bases outside the gene matches: 10. Germline V gene lookup returns CDR1 SNHLY and CDR2 FYNNEI. The chain's CDR3 is CASSGQTGGWGGYTF. CDR3 nucleotide sequence: TGTGCCAGCAGTGGTCAAACAGGGGGCTGGGGTGGCTACACCTTC.

The count of this clone is one. This chain uses TRBV29-1 with TRBJ2-3, with D uncertain. Germline-derived CDR1 and CDR2 are SQVTM and ANQGSEA. Trimming left V 3 bases short and J 4 bases short, with 5 bases between. This CDR3 is built from 11 residues. In DNA form, the CDR3 reads TGCAGCGTTGACTACCCAGATACGCAGTATTTT. Its translation is CSVDYPDTQYF.

This chain's CDR3 is CASSYRDSNQPQHF. In nucleotides, the CDR3 is TGTGCCAGCAGCTACAGGGATAGCAATCAGCCCCAGCATTTT. The V and J genes are TRBV7-3 and TRBJ1-5, with TRBD1 as a possible D gene (6 bases). The germline V and J ends were trimmed by 4 bases and 0 bases, with 7 bases remaining between them. The V gene's germline CDR1 is SGHTA and CDR2 FQGTGA. The length of the CDR3 is 14 residues. Using reference TRBV7-3 and TRBJ1-5 for the parts outside the CDR3, the full variable domain is GAGVSQTPSNKVTEKGKYVELRCDPISGHTALYWYRQSLGQGPEFLIYFQGTGAADDSGLPNDRFFAVRPEGSVSTLKIQRTERGDSAVYLCASSYRDSNQPQHFGDGTRLSIL.

V usage is TRBV4-3 and J usage is TRBJ2-1; 8 bases match TRBD2. The length of the CDR3 is 16 residues. With 4 bases clipped from V and 8 bases from J, the junction kept 13 bases outside the gene matches. CDR1 and CDR2 from the germline V gene are LGHNA and YSLEER. The CDR3 DNA reads TGCGCCAGCAGCCCCGGACGATTAGCGGGACCGGATGAGCAGTTCTTC. Amino acids: CASSPGRLAGPDEQFF.

In DNA form, the CDR3 reads TGTGCCAGCAGCAAGCGGGAGGCCCAATACAATGAGCAGTTCTTC. Translated: CASSKREAQYNEQFF. V usage is TRBV7-3 and J usage is TRBJ2-1; the match to TRBD2 covers 9 bases. Trimming cost V 5 bases and J 4 bases; bases outside gene matches: 6. This CDR3 comprises 15 residues. Germline V gives CDR1 SGHTA, CDR2 FQGTGA.

The rearrangement joins TRBV6-1 to TRBJ2-1; possible D gene TRBD1, 6 bases. Trimming left V 7 bases short and J 4 bases short, with 11 bases between. The CDR3 runs to 13 residues. The germline V gene has CDR1 MNHNS and CDR2 SASEGT. This CDR3 reads CASINRVYNEQFF. The CDR3 DNA sequence: TGTGCCAGCATTAACAGGGTTTACAATGAGCAGTTCTTC.

The chain links TRBV5-1 to TRBJ1-4; the D gene is possibly TRBD1 (6 bases). Germline V lookup: CDR1 SGHRS, CDR2 YFSETQ. The CDR3 has 13 residues. The V and J ends lost 4 bases and 9 bases respectively, with 13 bases between them. The CDR3: CASSVQGPQKLFF. In DNA form, the CDR3 reads TGCGCCAGCAGCGTCCAGGGGCCTCAAAAACTGTTTTTT.

In its sample, this clone was seen once. The gene calls are TRBV7-3 and TRBJ2-5, with TRBD2 matching 8 bases. CDR1 SGHTA and CDR2 FQGTGA come from the germline V gene. V lost 5 bases to trimming and J lost 5 bases; unmatched junction nucleotides: 10. The CDR3 length is 15 residues. The CDR3 nucleotides read TGTGCCAGCAGCCCCCGGGGGGGAGTCTCGGAGACCCAGTACTTC. Translation: CASSPRGGVSETQYF.

CDR3 loop: CASSVASGGYTF. As DNA, the CDR3 is TGTGCCAGCAGCGTAGCGTCAGGGGGCTACACCTTC. The chain employs TRBV9 and TRBJ1-2; TRBD1 might be the D (5 bases). Germline V gene lookup returns CDR1 SGDLS and CDR2 YYNGEE. This CDR3 is built from 12 residues. V shed 0 bases and J shed 8 bases, with 8 bases lying between them.

The CDR3 loop reads CASSSLGGGETQYF. Written as DNA, the CDR3 is TGTGCCAGCAGTTCCCTTGGGGGAGGGGAGACCCAGTACTTC. The chain carries TRBV27 and TRBJ2-5; 7 nucleotides agree with TRBD2. Trimming cost V 4 bases and J 5 bases; bases outside gene matches: 7. Germline V gene lookup returns CDR1 MNHEY and CDR2 SMNVEV (reference sequence). The CDR3 covers 14 residues.

The chain uses TRBV7-3 and TRBJ2-1, with a weak D call TRBD1 (6 bases). The CDR3 totals 15 residues. Germline V gene lookup returns CDR1 SGHTA and CDR2 FQGTGA. Deletions cut 5 bases from V and 0 bases from J, with 11 bases between. CDR3 sequence reads: CASSPNRASYNEQFF. For the CDR3, the DNA is TGTGCCAGCAGCCCCAACAGGGCCTCCTACAATGAGCAGTTCTTC.

V gene TRBV11-2 combines with J gene TRBJ1-6; possible D gene TRBD1, 6 bases. The CDR3 totals 17 residues. The V end lost 5 bases, the J end lost 14 bases, and 28 bases lay between the germline ends. Germline V gene sequence: CDR1 SGHAT, CDR2 FQNNGV. The CDR3, as DNA: TGTGCCAGCAGCACCACAAGCTCAGGGGTTTGGGCCAAGGCCCTCCACTTT. Translation: CASSTTSSGVWAKALHF.

The chain recombines TRBV6-5 with TRBJ1-2, with D unresolved. From germline, CDR1 is MNHEY and CDR2 SVGAGI. Trimming took 6 bases from V and 2 from J, leaving 10 bases between them. This CDR3 is built from 13 residues. CDR3: CASSREGNYGYTF. The CDR3 region has the DNA TGTGCCAGCAGCCGGGAGGGAAACTATGGCTACACCTTC.

The CDR3 bases are TGCAGCGTTGACAGGGCGGGAACTGAAGCTTTCTTT. The encoded protein is CSVDRAGTEAFF. This sequence joins TRBV29-1 and TRBJ1-1; weak D call: TRBD1 (5 bases). This CDR3 has 12 residues. The germline CDR1 and CDR2 sequences are SQVTM and ANQGSEA. Trimming cost V 3 bases and J 5 bases, with 10 bases left between them.

The chain links TRBV10-3 to TRBJ2-4, with 10 nucleotides matching TRBD2. This CDR3 spans 17 amino acids. The V gene's germline CDR1 is ENHRY and CDR2 SYGVKD. Trimming at V came to 0 bases and at J to 1 base, leaving 3 bases not matched to a gene. The chain's CDR3 is CAISESGSGGAKNIQYF. The CDR3, as DNA: TGTGCCATCAGTGAGTCGGGTAGCGGGGGGGCCAAAAACATTCAGTACTTC.

V is TRBV6-6 and J is TRBJ2-3; a possible D gene is TRBD2 (5 bases). This CDR3 has 13 residues. Germline CDR1 is MNHNY and CDR2 is SVGAGI (reference sequence). V was clipped by 2 bases and J by 4 bases, with 7 bases between them. In DNA, the CDR3 is TGTGCCAGCAGTTACGACTACTCAGATACGCAGTATTTT. Its translation is CASSYDYSDTQYF.